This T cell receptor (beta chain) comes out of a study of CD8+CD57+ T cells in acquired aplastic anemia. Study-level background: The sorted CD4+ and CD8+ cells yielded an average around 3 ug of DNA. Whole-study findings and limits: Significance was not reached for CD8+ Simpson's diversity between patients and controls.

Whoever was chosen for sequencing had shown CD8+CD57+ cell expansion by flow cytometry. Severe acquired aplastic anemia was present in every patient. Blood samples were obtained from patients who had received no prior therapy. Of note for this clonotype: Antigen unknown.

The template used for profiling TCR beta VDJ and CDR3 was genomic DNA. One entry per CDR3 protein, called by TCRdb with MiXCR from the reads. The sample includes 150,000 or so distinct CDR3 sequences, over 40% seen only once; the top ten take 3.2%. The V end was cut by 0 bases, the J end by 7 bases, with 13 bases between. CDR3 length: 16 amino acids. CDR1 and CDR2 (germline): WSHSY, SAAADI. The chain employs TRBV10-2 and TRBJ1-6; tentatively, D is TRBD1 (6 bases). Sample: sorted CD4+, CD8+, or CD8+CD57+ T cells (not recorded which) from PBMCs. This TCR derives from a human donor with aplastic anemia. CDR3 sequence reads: CASSESLTGGNSPLHF. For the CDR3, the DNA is TGCGCCAGCAGTGAGTCCTTGACGGGGGGCAATTCACCCCTCCACTTT.